This TCR beta chain was observed in a study of blood T cell repertoires in COVID-19 (dated by TCRdb to the early 2020s). For the wider study: The collaborator samples originated in the United States, Italy and Spain and spanned the acute and convalescent phases of COVID-19. The material from the prospective study consisted of cDNA or gDNA derived from T cells, B-cell-depleted T cells, or PBMCs. Subjects who had been exposed to COVID-19, were actively infected with it, or had recovered from it provided the deeply sampled blood TCRbeta repertoires that made up the dataset. The repertoires were released in a freely available public database meant as a resource for research on the immune response to SARS-CoV-2. Samples came from the ongoing ImmuneRACE study (first 160 participants) plus 1,254 subjects from 6 global collaborators. The sample metadata nearly always contained a de-identified subject ID, COVID-19 status, age in years and sex. HLA class I and class II types, where available, came from metadata supplied by the sample provider rather than from assay-based typing.

Study-wide findings and limitations: Clinical and demographic metadata were provided uncurated, with the amount varying by source and participant.

The immunoSEQ Assay, a bias-controlled multiplex PCR, was used to amplify TCRbeta CDR3 regions from genomic DNA. The source study handled its data this way. Nucleated cell counts per sample were estimated from amplification of reference gene primers within the assay. Sequence reads were collapsed and filtered to measure the absolute abundance of every unique TCRbeta CDR3 rearrangement. For each sample, productive Simpson clonality was calculated by taking the square root of Simpson's diversity index across productive rearrangements. What TCRdb holds here is the immuneACCESS table cut down to in-frame rearrangements. Part of the clones is not present; checked against another copy, under half of the missing clones reflect an unresolved V gene, and the others are unexplained. V and J calls and clone size come straight from that table; D and trimming were deduced from the DNA. The sample has approximately 41,000 clones on record, 85% to 90% of them singletons. The ten largest clones take up 4.8% of the sample.

Collaborating institutions collected whole blood in K2EDTA tubes following their own protocols. For TCRbeta analysis, collaborator samples were shipped as frozen whole blood, as isolated PBMCs, or as DNA extracted from either sample type. CDR1 and CDR2 were assigned from the germline V gene as SGHRS and YFSETQ. The cysteine opens and the phenylalanine closes a CDR3 of 13 amino acids. The DNA shown is the 39-base CDR3, in frame from base 1. V is reduced by 6 bases and J by 7 bases, leaving a spacing of 16 bases between them. On this clone: The antigen this receptor binds is unknown. No clone much larger than this one lies a single base away; base qualities are absent.

This receptor was obtained from a human donor in a cohort sampled during active COVID-19. Sequencing was done on a sample of peripheral blood. Here the chain combines TRBV5-1 and TRBJ1-2; the D gene is unclear. The CDR3 corresponds to CASTPRRDGGYTF. Read as DNA, the sequence is TGCGCCAGCACTCCTCGACGGGATGGTGGCTACACCTTC.